Following are 3 T cell receptor beta chains from one sample sequenced in a study of T cell repertoires in cytomegalovirus infection. One entry per CDR3 protein results from TCRdb running MiXCR on the reads. The table shows approximately 750,000 distinct CDR3 sequences, with less than 40% occurring only once. The sample taken for sequencing was PBMCs. Receptors were obtained from a human donor in good health (CMV status not recorded). Some clones in this sample may be carry-over from other donors' samples.

This clonotype was seen only a few times. The chain couples TRBV7-3 to TRBJ1-2, with 7 bases lining up with TRBD1. V lost 1 base to trimming and J lost 13 bases; unmatched junction nucleotides: 9. The germline V gene encodes CDR1 SGHTA and CDR2 FQGTGA. CDR3 size: 13 residues. The CDR3 DNA follows: TGTGCCAGCAGCTTAAGGGGACAGTCTTTGTTCACCTTC. It encodes CASSLRGQSLFTF.

This clonotype was seen many times. V usage is TRBV11-2 and J usage is TRBJ2-2, with 7 positions matching TRBD2. Germline V gene lookup returns CDR1 SGHAT and CDR2 FQNNGV. V was pared by 5 bases and J by 5 bases, with 8 bases of the junction left unmatched. The CDR3 consists of 15 residues. The CDR3 loop is CASSLGLPRTGELFF. The CDR3 bases are TGTGCCAGCAGCCTGGGACTACCCAGGACCGGGGAGCTGTTTTTT.

The gene calls are TRBV2 and TRBJ2-7; 8 bases map to TRBD2. After removal of 11 bases from V and 0 bases from J, the junction contained 24 bases not matched to a gene. Germline V gene sequence: CDR1 SNHLY, CDR2 FYNNEI. This CDR3 has 19 residues. In DNA, the CDR3 is TGTGCCGTCTCGGGCGGCCCGGGACTAGACAGGAGCAGCTCCTACGAGCAGTACTTC. Protein: CAVSGGPGLDRSSSYEQYF.